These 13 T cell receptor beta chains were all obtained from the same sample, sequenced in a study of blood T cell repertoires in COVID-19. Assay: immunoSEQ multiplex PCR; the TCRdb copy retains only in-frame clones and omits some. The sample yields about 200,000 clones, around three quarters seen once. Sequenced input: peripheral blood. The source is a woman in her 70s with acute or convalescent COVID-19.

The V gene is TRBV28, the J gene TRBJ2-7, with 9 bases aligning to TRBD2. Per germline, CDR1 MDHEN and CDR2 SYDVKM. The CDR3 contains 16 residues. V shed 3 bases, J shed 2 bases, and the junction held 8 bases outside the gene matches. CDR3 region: CASSFSLAGLTYEQYF. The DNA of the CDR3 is TGTGCCAGCAGTTTCAGTCTAGCGGGGTTAACCTACGAGCAGTACTTC.

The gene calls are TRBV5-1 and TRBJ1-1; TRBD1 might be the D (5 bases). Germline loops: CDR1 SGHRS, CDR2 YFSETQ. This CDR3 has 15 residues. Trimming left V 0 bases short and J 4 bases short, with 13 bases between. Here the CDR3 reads CASSLVWGLGTEAFF. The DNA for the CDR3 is TGCGCCAGCAGCTTGGTTTGGGGACTAGGCACTGAAGCTTTCTTT. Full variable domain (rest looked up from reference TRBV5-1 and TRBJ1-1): KAGVTQTPRYLIKTRGQQVTLSCSPISGHRSVSWYQQTPGQGLQFLFEYFSETQRNKGNFPGRFSGRQFSNSRSEMNVSTLELGDSALYLCASSLVWGLGTEAFFGQGTRLTVV.

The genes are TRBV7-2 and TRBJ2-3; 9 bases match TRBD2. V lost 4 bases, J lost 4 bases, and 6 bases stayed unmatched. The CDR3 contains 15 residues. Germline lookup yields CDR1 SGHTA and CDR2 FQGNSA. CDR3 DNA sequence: TGTGCCAGCAGCTCAATAGCGGGAGTGGCAGATACGCAGTATTTT. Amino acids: CASSSIAGVADTQYF.

DNA of the CDR3: TGTGCCAGCAGTTCGCGGGGGGGGATCCAAGAGACCCAGTACTTC. This translates into CASSSRGGIQETQYF. This chain joins TRBV2 and TRBJ2-5; 9 bases align to TRBD2. With 5 bases clipped from V and 1 base from J, the junction kept 5 bases outside the gene matches. Germline assignment: CDR1 SNHLY and CDR2 FYNNEI. The CDR3 covers 15 residues.

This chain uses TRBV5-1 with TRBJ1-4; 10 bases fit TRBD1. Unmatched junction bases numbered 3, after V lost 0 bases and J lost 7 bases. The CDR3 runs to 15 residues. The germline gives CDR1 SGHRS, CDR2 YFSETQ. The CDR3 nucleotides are TGCGCCAGCAGCTTGGCCGGGACAGGGGTTGAAAAACTGTTTTTT. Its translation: CASSLAGTGVEKLFF.

The CDR3 loop is CASSTRQVLNTEAFF. CDR3 bases: TGTGCCAGCAGCACCCGACAGGTCTTGAACACTGAAGCTTTCTTT. The gene calls are TRBV7-8 and TRBJ1-1; maybe TRBD1 (6 bases). The CDR3 has 15 residues. Looked up from germline, CDR1 is SGHVS and CDR2 is FQNEAQ. V lost 5 bases and J 0 bases, leaving 13 bases between the germline ends. Looking up the rest from reference TRBV7-8 and TRBJ1-1 gives the full variable domain: GAGVSQSPRYKVAKRGQDVALRCDPISGHVSLFWYQQALGQGPEFLTYFQNEAQLDKSGLPSDRFFAERPEGSVSTLKIQRTQQEDSAVYLCASSTRQVLNTEAFFGQGTRLTVV.

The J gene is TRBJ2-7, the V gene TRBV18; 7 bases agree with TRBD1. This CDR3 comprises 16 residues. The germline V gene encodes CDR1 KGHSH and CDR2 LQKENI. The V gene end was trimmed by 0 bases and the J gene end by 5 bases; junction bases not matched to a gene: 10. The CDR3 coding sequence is TGTGCCAGCTCACCACCGGGGAGACAGGGTCGTCACGAGCAGTACTTC. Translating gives CASSPPGRQGRHEQYF.

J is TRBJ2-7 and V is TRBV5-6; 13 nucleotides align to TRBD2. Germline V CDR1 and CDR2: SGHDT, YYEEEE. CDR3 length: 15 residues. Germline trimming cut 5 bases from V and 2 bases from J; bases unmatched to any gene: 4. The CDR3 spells CASRTGLAGTYEQYF. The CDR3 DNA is TGTGCCAGCAGAACGGGACTAGCGGGAACCTACGAGCAGTACTTC. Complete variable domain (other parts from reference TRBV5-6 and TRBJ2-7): DAGVTQSPTHLIKTRGQQVTLRCSPKSGHDTVSWYQQALGQGPQFIFQYYEEEERQRGNFPDRFSGHQFPNYSSELNVNALLLGDSALYLCASRTGLAGTYEQYFGPGTRLTVT.

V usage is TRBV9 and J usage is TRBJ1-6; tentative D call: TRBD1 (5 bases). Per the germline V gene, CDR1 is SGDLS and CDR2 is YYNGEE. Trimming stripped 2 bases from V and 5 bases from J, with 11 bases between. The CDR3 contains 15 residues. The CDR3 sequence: CASSVGQVDNSPLHF. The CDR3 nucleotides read TGTGCCAGCAGCGTGGGGCAGGTAGATAATTCACCCCTCCACTTT.

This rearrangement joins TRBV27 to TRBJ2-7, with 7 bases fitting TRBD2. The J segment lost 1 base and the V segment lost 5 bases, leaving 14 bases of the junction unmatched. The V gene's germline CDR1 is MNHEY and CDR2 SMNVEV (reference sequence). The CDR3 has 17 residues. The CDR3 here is CASSLKGLVPLSYEQYF. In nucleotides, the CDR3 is TGTGCCAGCAGTCTTAAAGGACTAGTACCCTTATCCTACGAGCAGTACTTC.

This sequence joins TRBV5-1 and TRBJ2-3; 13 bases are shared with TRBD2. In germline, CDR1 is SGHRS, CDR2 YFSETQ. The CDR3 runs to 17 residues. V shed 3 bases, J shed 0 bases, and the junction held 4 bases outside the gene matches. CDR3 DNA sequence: TGCGCCAGCAGCTGGACTAGCGGGAGTATGAGCACAGATACGCAGTATTTT. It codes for CASSWTSGSMSTDTQYF.

The DNA of the CDR3 is TGTGCCAGCAGCCAATCGGTGAGCTCCGGTACCTACAATGAGCAGTTCTTC. It codes for CASSQSVSSGTYNEQFF. The V and J genes are TRBV16 and TRBJ2-1; D remains ambiguous. Per germline, CDR1 KGHSY and CDR2 FQNENV. This CDR3 has 17 amino acids. V shed 0 bases and J shed 2 bases, with 14 bases lying between them.

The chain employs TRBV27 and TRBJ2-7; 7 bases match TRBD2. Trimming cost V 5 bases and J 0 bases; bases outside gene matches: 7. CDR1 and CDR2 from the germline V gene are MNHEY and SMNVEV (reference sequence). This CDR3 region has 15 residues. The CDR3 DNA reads TGTGCCAGCAGTGCCAGACTAGCTGTCTCCTACGAGCAGTACTTC. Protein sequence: CASSARLAVSYEQYF.